A single sample is the source of the 12 T cell receptor beta chains below, sequenced in a study of blood T cell repertoires in COVID-19. TCRdb's table, derived via immunoSEQ multiplex PCR, lists solely in-frame clones and lacks some. The sample has 70,000 to 90,000 clones, about 85% seen once. The sample comprised peripheral blood. The receptor set was obtained from a man in his sixties with acute or convalescent COVID-19.

V usage is TRBV5-5 and J usage is TRBJ2-7; 11 bases align to TRBD1. The length of the CDR3 is 18 residues. Trimming took 2 bases from V and 6 from J; bases not matched to a gene: 16. From germline, CDR1 is SGHKS and CDR2 YYEKEE (reference sequence). The CDR3: CASSLSPRTGGGGSEQYF. For the CDR3, the DNA is TGTGCCAGCAGCTTATCGCCCCGGACAGGGGGCGGGGGTAGCGAGCAGTACTTC.

In DNA, the CDR3 is TGTGCCAGCAGCCAAGAGCCGCGGGGGGGCATCGATGAGCAGTTCTTC. Translated: CASSQEPRGGIDEQFF. The chain uses TRBV3-1 (or the pseudogene TRBV3-2) and TRBJ2-1; 9 nucleotides agree with TRBD2. CDR1 LGHDT and CDR2 YNNKEL come from the germline V gene (reference sequence). The ends lost 0 bases at V and 8 bases at J; junction bases unmatched: 8. This CDR3 is 16 amino acids long.

The chain has TRBV13 and TRBJ2-1, with 7 bases fitting TRBD2. CDR1 is PRHDT and CDR2 is FYEKMQ in the germline V gene (reference sequence). V was clipped by 0 bases and J by 7 bases; unmatched bases: 9. The CDR3 length is 16 residues. The CDR3 nucleotides read TGTGCCAGCAGCTTAGGAGGGAACGGGGGGAGTAATGAGCAGTTCTTC. This codes for CASSLGGNGGSNEQFF.

The chain links TRBV4-1 to TRBJ1-1; D is unclear. Germline V CDR1 and CDR2: MGHRA, YSYEKL. The CDR3 runs to 14 residues. V lost 1 base, J lost 1 base, and 7 bases lay in between. For the CDR3, the DNA is TGCGCCAGCAGCCAAGTCGAGCGGAACACTGAAGCTTTCTTT. It translates to CASSQVERNTEAFF.

About this clone itself: The identical CDR3 is also encoded by other nucleotide sequences in the sample. This chain connects TRBV5-1 to TRBJ2-1; D is undetermined. The CDR3 has 11 residues. The germline V gene has CDR1 SGHRS and CDR2 YFSETQ. V was trimmed by 4 bases and J by 5 bases, leaving 4 bases between them. The CDR3 DNA reads TGCGCCAGCAGCCCCAACAATGAGCAGTTCTTC. This encodes CASSPNNEQFF.

This sequence joins TRBV7-9 and TRBJ2-2; 8 bases line up with TRBD1. The CDR3 runs to 17 residues. Germline lookup yields CDR1 SEHNR and CDR2 FQNEAQ (reference sequence). With V trimmed by 0 bases and J by 4 bases, 7 bases remained unmatched. For the CDR3, the DNA is TGTGCCAGCAGCTTAGCAGCGCAGGGGGCGCGCACCGGGGAGCTGTTTTTT. This encodes CASSLAAQGARTGELFF.

The J gene is TRBJ2-7, the V gene TRBV7-9, with D tentatively TRBD2 (5 bases). The CDR3 is 13 residues long. The ends were cut back, 5 bases at V and 7 bases at J, with 15 bases in the middle. Per the germline V gene, CDR1 is SEHNR and CDR2 is FQNEAQ (reference sequence). The DNA for the CDR3 is TGTGCCAGCAGCCCGGAGGCAGGTCGGGAGCAGTACTTC. Protein product: CASSPEAGREQYF. Supplemented by reference TRBV7-9 and TRBJ2-7, the full variable domain reads DTGVSQNPRHKITKRGQNVTFRCDPISEHNRLYWYRQTLGQGPEFLTYFQNEAQLEKSRLLSDRFSAERPKGSFSTLEIQRTEQGDSAMYLCASSPEAGREQYFGPGTRLTVT.

The chain has TRBV27 and TRBJ2-5, with 7 positions matching TRBD1. Germline assignment: CDR1 MNHEY and CDR2 SMNVEV (reference sequence). This CDR3 region has 15 residues. The ends lost 5 bases at V and 5 bases at J; junction bases unmatched: 11. CDR3 sequence reads: CASSPHRGRLETQYF. As DNA, the CDR3 is TGTGCCAGCAGTCCCCACAGGGGAAGGTTGGAGACCCAGTACTTC.

The V call is TRBV21-1, the J call TRBJ1-1. TRBV21-1 is termed a pseudogene. CDR3 length: 16 residues. The CDR3 DNA is TGTGCCAGCAGCAAAGGGCGGGGGCCCATGAACACTGAAGCTTTCTTT. Its protein product is CASSKGRGPMNTEAFF.

The chain has TRBV27 and TRBJ2-7, with TRBD1 identical over 8 bases. The CDR3 is made up of 11 amino acids. Trimming took 7 bases from V and 9 from J; bases not matched to a gene: 5. Germline V gene sequence: CDR1 MNHEY, CDR2 SMNVEV (reference sequence). The CDR3 nucleotides read TGTGCCAGCACAGGGGGCAAAGGGCAGTACTTC. The encoded protein is CASTGGKGQYF.

The V gene is TRBV11-2, the J gene TRBJ2-2; D remains ambiguous. Germline V gene data show CDR1 as SGHAT and CDR2 as FQNNGV. Trimming cost V 1 base and J 0 bases, with 3 bases left between them. CDR3 length: 14 amino acids. CDR3 DNA: TGTGCCAGCAGCTTAGCTACGAACACCGGGGAGCTGTTTTTT. It specifies CASSLATNTGELFF.

The chain carries TRBV29-1 and TRBJ2-7, with a tentative D call TRBD2 (5 bases). The CDR3 runs to 12 residues. Trimming left V 6 bases short and J 6 bases short, with 15 bases between. Per the germline V gene, CDR1 is SQVTM and CDR2 is ANQGSEA. For the CDR3, the DNA is TGCAGCGTATACGGTAGCGCGCGCGAGCAGTACTTC. Translated: CSVYGSAREQYF.